The 10 T cell receptor beta chains in this list originate from one sample, sequenced in a study of T cell responses to AZD1222 COVID-19 vaccine. Clones were read by immunoSEQ multiplex PCR, and TCRdb kept only the in-frame ones, dropping some. The table has 95,000 to 150,000 clones, roughly 89% seen once; the top ten hold 4% to 4.5%. Here the sequenced sample was peripheral blood, taken on day 0 of AZD1222 vaccination. Every receptor here comes from an adult in good health.

The rearrangement uses TRBV15 and TRBJ2-1; D perhaps matches TRBD1 (5 bases). The CDR3 spans 15 residues. In germline, CDR1 is LNHNV, CDR2 YYDKDF (reference sequence). The V gene lost 3 bases and the J gene lost 0 bases, with 9 bases spanning the gap. The chain's CDR3 is CATSRTAGSYNEQFF. In nucleotides, the CDR3 is TGTGCCACCAGCAGGACAGCTGGCTCCTACAATGAGCAGTTCTTC.

The chain links TRBV29-1 to TRBJ2-5; D is unclear. V lost 4 bases, J lost 3 bases, and 6 bases lay in between. CDR1 is SQVTM, CDR2 ANQGSEA, per germline. CDR3 length: 11 residues. In DNA form, the CDR3 reads TGCAGCGTTGGGCTAAAAGAGACCCAGTACTTC. Protein product: CSVGLKETQYF.

This clone was counted at least ten times. The genes are TRBV2 and TRBJ2-1; 10 positions agree with TRBD1. Per the germline V gene, CDR1 is SNHLY and CDR2 is FYNNEI. CDR3 length: 17 residues. V lost 6 bases and J lost 8; bases outside the gene matches: 16. DNA of the CDR3: TGTGCCAGCAGAGAAAAGATGACAGGGGGCGATGTCCATGAGCAGTTCTTC. Amino acids: CASREKMTGGDVHEQFF.

This chain connects TRBV4-1 to TRBJ2-7; 9 bases map to TRBD1. J lost 3 bases, V lost 1 base, and 16 bases had no gene match. The CDR3 extends over 19 amino acids. CDR1 is MGHRA, CDR2 YSYEKL, per germline. CDR3 bases: TGCGCCAGCAGCCAAGTCGAGTACCAACAGGGGGCGCCTAACTACGAGCAGTACTTC. Residues: CASSQVEYQQGAPNYEQYF.

V gene TRBV3-1 (or the pseudogene TRBV3-2) combines with J gene TRBJ1-3; D remains unclear. This CDR3 has 16 residues. Trimming took 4 bases from V and 0 from J, leaving 13 bases between them. Germline values: CDR1 LGHDT, CDR2 YNNKEL (reference sequence). CDR3 sequence reads: CASSLLQSGSGNTIYF. The CDR3 DNA is TGTGCCAGCAGCCTCCTACAGAGCGGCTCTGGAAACACCATATATTTT.

The chain employs TRBV7-8 and TRBJ1-6; D unclear. Germline CDR1 SGHVS, CDR2 FQNEAQ. This CDR3 spans 14 amino acids. V was shortened by 2 bases and J by 12 bases, with 14 bases between the two germline ends. CDR3 residues: CASSLLASVEPLHF. The CDR3 coding sequence is TGTGCCAGCAGCTTACTCGCGTCGGTGGAACCCCTCCACTTT.

The J gene is TRBJ2-3, the V gene TRBV5-1; D may be TRBD2 (6 bases). Per the germline V gene, CDR1 is SGHRS and CDR2 is YFSETQ. V was cut by 4 bases and J by 1 base, with 13 bases left in between. The CDR3 consists of 15 residues. CDR3 amino acids: CASSPRPSGTDTQYF. The CDR3 region has the DNA TGCGCCAGCAGCCCCCGTCCTAGCGGCACAGATACGCAGTATTTT.

The V call is TRBV2, the J call TRBJ1-6, with D unclear. The CDR3 covers 16 residues. V was clipped by 3 bases and J by 0 bases, with 9 bases between them. Germline lookup yields CDR1 SNHLY and CDR2 FYNNEI. In DNA, the CDR3 is TGTGCCAGCAGTGAGTCTGGGAGCTCCTATAATTCACCCCTCCACTTT. It specifies CASSESGSSYNSPLHF. The whole variable domain, filled in from reference TRBV2 and TRBJ1-6, reads EPEVTQTPSHQVTQMGQEVILRCVPISNHLYFYWYRQILGQKVEFLVSFYNNEISEKSEIFDDQFSVERPDGSNFTLKIRSTKLEDSAMYFCASSESGSSYNSPLHFGNGTRLTVT.

In the case of this clone: A read error may account for a junction end that differs from germline. The chain carries TRBV11-2 and TRBJ1-5; tentative D call: TRBD1 (6 bases). The CDR3 is 13 amino acids. Germline values: CDR1 SGHAT, CDR2 FQNNGV. The CDR3 DNA is TGTGCCAGCAGCCGAGGGGGAAATCGGCCCCAGCATTTT. It codes for CASSRGGNRPQHF.

The chain combines TRBV29-1 with TRBJ2-7; 7 nucleotides match TRBD2. The CDR3 is 15 residues long. From germline, CDR1 is SQVTM and CDR2 ANQGSEA. Losses at the gene ends were 4 bases for V and 5 bases for J; bases not matched to a gene: 14. This chain's CDR3 is CSVALLGREYDEQYF. In DNA, the CDR3 is TGCAGCGTTGCTTTGTTAGGGAGGGAGTATGACGAGCAGTACTTC.